This entry describes one TCR beta chain. The data were taken from a study of blood T cell repertoires in COVID-19. V was pared by 6 bases and J by 4 bases, with 13 bases between. The CDR3 totals 14 residues. The germline V gene has CDR1 MNHEY and CDR2 SMNVEV (reference sequence). Here immunoSEQ multiplex PCR was the method, and the copy in TCRdb shows in-frame clones only, minus some. This repertoire shows about 46,000 clones, about 89% found once; its top ten account for more than 15%. The specimen sequenced was peripheral blood. This sequence originates from a human donor in a cohort sampled during active COVID-19. This chain joins TRBV27 and TRBJ1-3; D gene unclear. CDR3 in DNA: TGTGCCAGCAGCTCCCTCGGTACCGGAAACACCATATATTTT. It codes for CASSSLGTGNTIYF.